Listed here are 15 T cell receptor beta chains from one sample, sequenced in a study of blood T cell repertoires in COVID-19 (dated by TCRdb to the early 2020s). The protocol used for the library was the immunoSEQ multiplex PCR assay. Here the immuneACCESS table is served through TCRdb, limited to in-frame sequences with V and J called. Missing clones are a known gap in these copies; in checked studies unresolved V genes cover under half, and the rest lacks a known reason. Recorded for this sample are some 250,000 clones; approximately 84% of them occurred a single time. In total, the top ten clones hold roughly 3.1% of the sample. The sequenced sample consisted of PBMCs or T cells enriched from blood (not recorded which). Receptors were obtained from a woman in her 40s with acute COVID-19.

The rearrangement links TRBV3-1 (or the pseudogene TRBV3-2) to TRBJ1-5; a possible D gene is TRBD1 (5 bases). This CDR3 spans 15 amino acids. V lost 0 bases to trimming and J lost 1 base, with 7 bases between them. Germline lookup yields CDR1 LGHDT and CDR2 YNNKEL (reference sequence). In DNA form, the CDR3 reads TGTGCCAGCAGCCAAGATGGGGCCAGCAATCAGCCCCAGCATTTT. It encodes CASSQDGASNQPQHF.

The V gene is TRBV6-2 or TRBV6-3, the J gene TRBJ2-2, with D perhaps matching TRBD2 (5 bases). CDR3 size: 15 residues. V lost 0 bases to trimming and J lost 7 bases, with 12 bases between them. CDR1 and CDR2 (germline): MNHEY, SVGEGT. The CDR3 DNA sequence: TGTGCCAGCAGTTACTCAGGAGGAACGCGCGGGGAGCTGTTTTTT. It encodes CASSYSGGTRGELFF.

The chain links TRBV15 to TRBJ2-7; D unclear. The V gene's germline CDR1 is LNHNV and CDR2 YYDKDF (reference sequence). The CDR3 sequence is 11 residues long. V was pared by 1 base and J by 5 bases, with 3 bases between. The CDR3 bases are TGTGCCACCAGCAGAGGTAACGAGCAGTACTTC. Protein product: CATSRGNEQYF.

The CDR3 DNA follows: TGTGCCAGCAGTGTCGGGGACAGGTTCGCTAATGAAAAACTGTTTTTT. Its protein product is CASSVGDRFANEKLFF. This rearrangement joins TRBV2 to TRBJ1-4, with 8 bases aligning to TRBD1. The V gene end was trimmed by 4 bases and the J gene end by 3 bases; junction bases not matched to a gene: 7. Germline CDR1 SNHLY, CDR2 FYNNEI. This CDR3 region has 16 residues.

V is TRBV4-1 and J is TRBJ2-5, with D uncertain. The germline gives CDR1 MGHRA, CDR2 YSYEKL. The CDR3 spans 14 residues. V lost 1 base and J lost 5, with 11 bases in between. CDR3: CASSQVTASETQYF. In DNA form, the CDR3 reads TGCGCCAGCAGCCAAGTTACTGCGTCGGAGACCCAGTACTTC.

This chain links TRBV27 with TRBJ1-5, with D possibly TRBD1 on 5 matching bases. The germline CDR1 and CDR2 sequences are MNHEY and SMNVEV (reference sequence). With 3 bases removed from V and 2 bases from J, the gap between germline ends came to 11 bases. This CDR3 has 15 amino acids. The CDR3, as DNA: TGTGCCAGCAGTTTTGCCCAGGGTGGCAATCAGCCCCAGCATTTT. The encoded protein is CASSFAQGGNQPQHF.

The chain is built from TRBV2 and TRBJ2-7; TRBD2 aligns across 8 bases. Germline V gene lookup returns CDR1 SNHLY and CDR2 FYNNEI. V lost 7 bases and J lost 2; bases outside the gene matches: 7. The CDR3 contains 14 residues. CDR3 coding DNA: TGTGCCAGCAACATAGCGGGGAAAACCTACGAGCAGTACTTC. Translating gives CASNIAGKTYEQYF.

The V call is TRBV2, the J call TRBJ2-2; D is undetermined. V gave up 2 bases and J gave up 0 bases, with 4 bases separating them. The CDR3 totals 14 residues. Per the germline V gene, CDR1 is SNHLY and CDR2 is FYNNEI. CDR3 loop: CASSELTNTGELFF. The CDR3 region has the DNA TGTGCCAGCAGTGAACTAACGAACACCGGGGAGCTGTTTTTT.

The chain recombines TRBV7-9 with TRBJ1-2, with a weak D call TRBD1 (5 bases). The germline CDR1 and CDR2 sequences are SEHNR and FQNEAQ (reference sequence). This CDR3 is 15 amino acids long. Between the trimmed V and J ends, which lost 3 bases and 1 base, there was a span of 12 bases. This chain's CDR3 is CASSFTGRVNYGYTF. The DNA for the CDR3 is TGTGCCAGCAGCTTTACAGGCAGGGTTAACTATGGCTACACCTTC. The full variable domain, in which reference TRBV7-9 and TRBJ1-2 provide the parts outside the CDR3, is DTGVSQNPRHKITKRGQNVTFRCDPISEHNRLYWYRQTLGQGPEFLTYFQNEAQLEKSRLLSDRFSAERPKGSFSTLEIQRTEQGDSAMYLCASSFTGRVNYGYTFGSGTRLTVV.

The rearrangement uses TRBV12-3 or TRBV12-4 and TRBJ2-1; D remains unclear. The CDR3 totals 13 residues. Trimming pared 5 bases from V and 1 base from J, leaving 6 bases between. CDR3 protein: CASSPVSYNEQFF. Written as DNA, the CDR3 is TGTGCCAGCAGTCCGGTGTCCTACAATGAGCAGTTCTTC.

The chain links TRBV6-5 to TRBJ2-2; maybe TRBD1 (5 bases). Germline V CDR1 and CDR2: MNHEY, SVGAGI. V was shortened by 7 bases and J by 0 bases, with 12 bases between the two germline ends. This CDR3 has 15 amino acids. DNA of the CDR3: TGTGCCAGCAACCGACAGCTTTCGAACACCGGGGAGCTGTTTTTT. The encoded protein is CASNRQLSNTGELFF.

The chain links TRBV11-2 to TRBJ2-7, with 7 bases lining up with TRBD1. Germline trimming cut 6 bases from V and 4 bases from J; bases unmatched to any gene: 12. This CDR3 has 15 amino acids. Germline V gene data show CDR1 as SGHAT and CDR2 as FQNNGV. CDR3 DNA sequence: TGTGCCAGCAGTAAAGCCCGGGACAGACTTTACGAGCAGTACTTC. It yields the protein CASSKARDRLYEQYF.

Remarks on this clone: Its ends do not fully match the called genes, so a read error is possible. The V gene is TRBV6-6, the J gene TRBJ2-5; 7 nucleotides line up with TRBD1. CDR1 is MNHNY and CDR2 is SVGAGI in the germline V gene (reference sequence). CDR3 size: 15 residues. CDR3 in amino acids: CASRYFVGGSETQYF. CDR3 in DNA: TGTGCCAGCAGATACTTCGTAGGGGGCAGTGAGACCCAGTACTTC.

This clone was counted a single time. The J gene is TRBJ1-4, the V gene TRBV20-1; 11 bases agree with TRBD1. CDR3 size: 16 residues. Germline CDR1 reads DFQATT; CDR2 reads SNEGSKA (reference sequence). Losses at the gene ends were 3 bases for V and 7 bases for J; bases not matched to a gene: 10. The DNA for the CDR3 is TGCAGTGCTAGTTCAACCGGGACAGGGGGTATTGAAAAACTGTTTTTT. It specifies CSASSTGTGGIEKLFF.

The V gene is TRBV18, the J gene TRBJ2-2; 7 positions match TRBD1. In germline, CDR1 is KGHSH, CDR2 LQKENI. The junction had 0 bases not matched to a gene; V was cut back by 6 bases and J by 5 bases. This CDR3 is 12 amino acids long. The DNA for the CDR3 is TGTGCCAGCTCGACAGGGACCGGGGAGCTGTTTTTT. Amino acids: CASSTGTGELFF.